The clone carrying this T cell receptor beta chain was observed a handful of times. The target antigen is unknown. Researchers used 5'RACE with constant-segment primers to make TCR alpha and TCR beta cDNA libraries that carry sample barcodes and UMIs. From the 5' RACE reads, TCRdb called clonotypes with MiXCR, one entry per CDR3 protein. The repertoire has about 190,000 distinct CDR3 sequences, around 18% of them found once; the top ten carry roughly 2.6%. The sample comes from a study of T-cell memory formation after mild COVID-19. Study details: Most TCR clusters belonged to a single donor. Notes on the study in general: The study found balanced CD4/CD8 in clones contracting day 15 to 85 and a CD4+ lean in later expanders.

V dropped 6 bases and J dropped 8 bases, with 19 bases sitting between them. Germline CDR1 reads LNHDA; CDR2 reads SQIVND (reference sequence). CDR3 length: 14 amino acids. The chain joins TRBV19 to TRBJ1-1; a possible D gene is TRBD1 (5 bases). Sequencing was done on a sample of PBMCs or a T cell subset sorted from them (not recorded which). The source is an adult woman who had mild COVID-19 (a few samples of this study predate the infection). Cell type and time point are not known. The CDR3 nucleotides read TGTGCCAGTAGGAGCAAAGGGGAGCCCGACGAAGCTTTCTTT. Encoded protein: CASRSKGEPDEAFF.